This T cell receptor beta chain came from a study of cytomegalovirus exposure and HLA in healthy donors. Study background: Of all 400 or so donors who were genotyped, 81% belonged to the Caucasian-associated ancestry cluster.

A multiplex PCR was run with 60 Vbeta primers and 13 Jbeta primers. Assay: immunoSEQ multiplex PCR; the TCRdb copy retains only in-frame clones and omits some. This table has 170,000 or so clones, under 80% appearing once. Study-level results: Common viral pathogens were later found to be apparently linked to several of the most significant clusters. Based on reports, TCR beta sequences accurately predicted HLA-A and HLA-B alleles for most subjects. According to an earlier analysis, most TCR beta V segments yielded productive rearrangements about 87% or about 30% of the time.

This clone appeared a few times. Its antigen remains unidentified. V was clipped by 0 bases and J by 8 bases; unmatched bases: 6. The V gene's germline CDR1 is MGHRA and CDR2 YSYEKL. The CDR3 consists of 15 residues. This sequence was found in a woman aged 50 to 60 in good health and CMV-seropositive. This chain connects TRBV4-1 to TRBJ1-4; 7 bases fit TRBD1. The sample comprised PBMCs. The DNA for the CDR3 is TGCGCCAGCAGCCAAGAGGGCCAGGGGGGAGAAAAACTGTTTTTT. Amino acid sequence: CASSQEGQGGEKLFF.